The 31 T cell receptor beta chains below all came from one sample that was sequenced in a study of Ad26.COV2.S vaccination and SARS-CoV-2 variants. The treatment here: roughly 20 received Ad26.COV2.S at low or high dose, single or two shots; a few received placebo; per-sample allocation not given. After the first vaccine or placebo injection, samples were drawn on day 63. The repertoire was sequenced with immunoSEQ multiplex PCR; TCRdb's copy has only in-frame clones and lacks some. Here the sample spans approximately 480,000 clones, 70% to 90% being singletons. The sequenced sample was peripheral blood, obtained in a trial of Ad26.COV2.S vaccine versus placebo. These receptors originate from a person aged 18-60 years who received the Ad26.COV2.S COVID-19 vaccine or a placebo.

This chain links TRBV21-1 with TRBJ2-2. TRBV21-1 is termed a pseudogene. The CDR3 is 16 residues long. For the CDR3, the DNA is TGTGCCAGCCTATCAGCCTGTGGGGTGAACACCGGGGAGCTGTTTTTT. It specifies CASLSACGVNTGELFF.

The chain has TRBV7-9 and TRBJ2-3; D is unclear. This CDR3 spans 15 amino acids. Between the trimmed V and J ends, which lost 0 bases and 1 base, there was a span of 8 bases. The germline V gene has CDR1 SEHNR and CDR2 FQNEAQ (reference sequence). CDR3 loop: CASSLAPTGTDTQYF. CDR3 nucleotide sequence: TGTGCCAGCAGCTTAGCGCCAACTGGCACAGATACGCAGTATTTT. The full variable domain, its missing parts supplied by reference TRBV7-9 and TRBJ2-3, is DTGVSQNPRHKITKRGQNVTFRCDPISEHNRLYWYRQTLGQGPEFLTYFQNEAQLEKSRLLSDRFSAERPKGSFSTLEIQRTEQGDSAMYLCASSLAPTGTDTQYFGPGTRLTVL.

The chain joins TRBV6-5 to TRBJ2-5, with a weak D call TRBD2 (6 bases). The CDR3 totals 15 residues. V lost 7 bases, J lost 5 bases, and 20 bases lay in between. From germline, CDR1 is MNHEY and CDR2 SVGAGI. CDR3 protein: CASNPLAAGMETQYF. The CDR3 nucleotides are TGTGCCAGCAATCCGCTAGCCGCGGGGATGGAGACCCAGTACTTC.

The genes are TRBV29-1 and TRBJ1-4; D gene ambiguous. CDR1 and CDR2 from the germline V gene are SQVTM and ANQGSEA. V lost 2 bases and J 4 bases, leaving 2 bases between the germline ends. The CDR3 has 11 residues. Written as DNA, the CDR3 is TGCAGCGTTGAAATTAATGAAAAACTGTTTTTT. Translated, it gives CSVEINEKLFF.

Of note for this clone: The sample contains more than one DNA sequence encoding this CDR3. This chain's CDR3 is CASSLTDSNQPQHF. CDR3 nucleotides: TGTGCCAGCAGCCTCACGGACAGCAATCAGCCCCAGCATTTT. This chain connects TRBV7-8 to TRBJ1-5; D gene unclear. This CDR3 spans 14 amino acids. Trimming removed 5 bases at V and 1 base at J, with 9 bases between. Germline V CDR1 and CDR2: SGHVS, FQNEAQ.

The chain recombines TRBV29-1 with TRBJ2-1; D unresolved. The CDR3 runs 12 residues. From germline, CDR1 is SQVTM and CDR2 ANQGSEA. Deletions cut 5 bases from V and 7 bases from J, with 12 bases between. The CDR3, as DNA: TGCAGCGTTCGCCGTACCGGAAATGAGCAGTTCTTC. Translation gives CSVRRTGNEQFF.

The chain couples TRBV19 to TRBJ1-4; 7 positions match TRBD1. Trimming cost V 6 bases and J 8 bases; bases outside gene matches: 9. Germline loops: CDR1 LNHDA, CDR2 SQIVND (reference sequence). The CDR3 sequence is 14 residues long. In nucleotides, the CDR3 is TGTGCCAGTAGCAAAGACAGGGTGGAGGAAAAACTGTTTTTT. Its translation: CASSKDRVEEKLFF.

CDR3 coding DNA: TGTGCCAGCAGCCCGGGGGACAGATCCTATGGCTACACCTTC. Translation gives CASSPGDRSYGYTF. This chain connects TRBV9 to TRBJ1-2; TRBD1 matches at 7 bases. Trimming removed 4 bases from V and 4 bases from J; junction bases left unmatched: 7. Per the germline V gene, CDR1 is SGDLS and CDR2 is YYNGEE. The CDR3 extends over 14 amino acids.

With respect to this clone: The same CDR3 also results from other DNA sequences found in this sample. In nucleotides, the CDR3 is TGTGCCAGCTCAGCGGGAGATACGCAGTATTTT. Residues: CASSAGDTQYF. The rearrangement uses TRBV9 and TRBJ2-3; D might be TRBD2 (6 bases). Germline V gene lookup returns CDR1 SGDLS and CDR2 YYNGEE. V shed 7 bases and J shed 5 bases, with 8 bases lying between them. The CDR3 runs to 11 residues.

V gene TRBV30 combines with J gene TRBJ1-1; 8 positions match TRBD1. With 5 bases clipped from V and 1 base from J, the junction kept 6 bases outside the gene matches. Germline lookup yields CDR1 GTSNPN and CDR2 SVGIG (reference sequence). The CDR3 sequence is 14 residues long. The CDR3: CAWARGQGNTEAFF. The CDR3 nucleotides are TGTGCCTGGGCCAGGGGGCAGGGGAACACTGAAGCTTTCTTT. Supplemented by reference TRBV30 and TRBJ1-1, the full variable domain reads SQTIHQWPATLVQPVGSPLSLECTVEGTSNPNLYWYRQAAGRGLQLLFYSVGIGQISSEVPQNLSASRPQDRQFILSSKKLLLSDSGFYLCAWARGQGNTEAFFGQGTRLTVV.

The gene calls are TRBV5-1 and TRBJ1-2; 10 nucleotides agree with TRBD1. The CDR3 consists of 16 residues. Germline lookup yields CDR1 SGHRS and CDR2 YFSETQ. V was clipped by 4 bases and J by 5 bases; unmatched bases: 11. In nucleotides, the CDR3 is TGCGCCAGCAGCCTGGGCGGGACAGGGGTAGGATATGGCTACACCTTC. Translated: CASSLGGTGVGYGYTF.

J is TRBJ2-1 and V is TRBV5-1; 16 bases align to TRBD2. CDR1 is SGHRS and CDR2 is YFSETQ in the germline V gene. The J segment lost 0 bases and the V segment lost 7 bases, leaving 7 bases of the junction unmatched. The CDR3 runs 18 residues. In DNA form, the CDR3 reads TGCGCCAGCGCCACGGGACTAGCGGGAGGGAGCTCCTACAATGAGCAGTTCTTC. Translation gives CASATGLAGGSSYNEQFF.

V is TRBV12-3 or TRBV12-4 and J is TRBJ1-1; D is unclear. CDR3 length equals 12 residues. The germline V and J ends were trimmed by 3 bases and 7 bases, with 9 bases remaining between them. The CDR3 spells CASSFSANEAFF. The CDR3 region has the DNA TGTGCCAGCAGTTTTTCAGCAAATGAAGCTTTCTTT.

This clone was counted between two and nine times. This rearrangement joins TRBV7-9 to TRBJ2-1, with D tentatively TRBD1 (5 bases). The germline V and J ends were trimmed by 5 bases and 7 bases, with 9 bases remaining between them. This CDR3 comprises 12 residues. Germline lookup yields CDR1 SEHNR and CDR2 FQNEAQ (reference sequence). This CDR3 is CASSQGTNEQFF. The CDR3 DNA follows: TGTGCCAGCAGCCAGGGTACAAATGAGCAGTTCTTC.

This clone was counted between two and nine times. The rearrangement joins TRBV7-9 to TRBJ1-5; tentatively, D is TRBD1 (6 bases). CDR1 SEHNR and CDR2 FQNEAQ come from the germline V gene (reference sequence). Trimming stripped 4 bases from V and 11 bases from J, with 15 bases between. CDR3 length equals 13 residues. The CDR3 reads CASSSAPGEAQHF. The CDR3 coding sequence is TGTGCCAGCAGCTCGGCCCCAGGGGAGGCCCAGCATTTT.

The rearrangement links TRBV15 to TRBJ2-3; D possibly corresponds to TRBD1 (6 bases). CDR3 length equals 18 residues. CDR1 LNHNV and CDR2 YYDKDF come from the germline V gene (reference sequence). Trimming shortened V by 1 base and J by 0 bases, and 17 bases separated the two germline ends. The CDR3 is CATSRAAGTLTSTDTQYF. CDR3 in DNA: TGTGCCACCAGCAGAGCCGCCGGGACACTGACTAGCACAGATACGCAGTATTTT.

This chain links TRBV9 with TRBJ2-7; perhaps TRBD1 as D (7 bases). CDR3 length: 15 amino acids. Germline V gives CDR1 SGDLS, CDR2 YYNGEE. V was trimmed by 0 bases and J by 5 bases, leaving 15 bases between them. The CDR3 loop is CASSVAGTGTDEQYF. In DNA, the CDR3 is TGTGCCAGCAGCGTAGCTGGGACTGGGACAGACGAGCAGTACTTC.

This rearrangement joins TRBV27 to TRBJ1-4, with unresolved D. The germline V and J ends were trimmed by 10 bases and 7 bases, with 16 bases remaining between them. The germline V gene encodes CDR1 MNHEY and CDR2 SMNVEV (reference sequence). The CDR3 sequence is 13 residues long. CDR3 sequence: CATQSPHREKLFF. The CDR3 DNA follows: TGTGCCACCCAAAGCCCGCACCGTGAAAAACTGTTTTTT.

This clone came up once. V is TRBV11-2 and J is TRBJ1-4; D is possibly TRBD1 (6 bases). CDR3 length equals 13 residues. Germline V CDR1 and CDR2: SGHAT, FQNNGV. The ends were cut back, 2 bases at V and 7 bases at J, with 8 bases in the middle. The CDR3 region is CASSLIRGEKLFF. In DNA, the CDR3 is TGTGCCAGCAGCTTAATCAGGGGTGAAAAACTGTTTTTT.

J is TRBJ1-1 and V is TRBV6-6; D is ambiguous. With 6 bases removed from V and 5 bases from J, the gap between germline ends came to 13 bases. CDR1 is MNHNY and CDR2 is SVGAGI in the germline V gene (reference sequence). The CDR3 consists of 13 residues. CDR3 bases: TGTGCCAGCAGGCCGGGCCCGGGGACTGAAGCTTTCTTT. Protein: CASRPGPGTEAFF.

This chain uses TRBV6-4 with TRBJ1-5, with 8 bases lining up with TRBD1. The J segment lost 7 bases and the V segment lost 1 base, leaving 3 bases of the junction unmatched. There are 14 residues in the CDR3. The germline V gene has CDR1 MRHNA and CDR2 SNTAGT. CDR3 region: CASSDLDRGQPQHF. The CDR3 region has the DNA TGTGCCAGCAGTGACTTAGACAGGGGACAGCCCCAGCATTTT.

The chain links TRBV5-8 to TRBJ1-1; possibly TRBD1 for D (6 bases). This CDR3 is 18 amino acids long. CDR1 is SGHTS, CDR2 YDEGEE, per germline. The V end lost 1 base, the J end lost 1 base, and 20 bases lay between the germline ends. The CDR3 sequence is CASSLMRGGDERNTEAFF. The CDR3 bases are TGTGCCAGCAGCTTGATGAGGGGGGGCGACGAAAGGAACACTGAAGCTTTCTTT. Variable domain in full (rest from reference TRBV5-8 and TRBJ1-1): EAGVTQSPTHLIKTRGQQATLRCSPISGHTSVYWYQQALGLGLQFLLWYDEGEERNRGNFPPRFSGRQFPNYSSELNVNALELEDSALYLCASSLMRGGDERNTEAFFGQGTRLTVV.

V usage is TRBV28 and J usage is TRBJ1-2, with 9 positions matching TRBD1. CDR1 MDHEN and CDR2 SYDVKM come from the germline V gene. V gave up 6 bases and J gave up 5 bases; unmatched junction bases: 7. The CDR3 is 14 amino acids. The CDR3 DNA follows: TGTGCCAGCAGGGGCCCCGGGACAGGGTATGGCTACACCTTC. Translated: CASRGPGTGYGYTF.

This clone was picked up a small number of times. The rearrangement joins TRBV18 to TRBJ1-4, with D perhaps matching TRBD1 (6 bases). The CDR3 length is 14 residues. The germline CDR1 and CDR2 sequences are KGHSH and LQKENI. V lost 3 bases and J 7 bases, leaving 12 bases between the germline ends. The CDR3 DNA is TGTGCCAGCTCACCCGCCGGAGGGGGTGAAAAACTGTTTTTT. Amino acids: CASSPAGGGEKLFF.

The rearrangement joins TRBV3-1 (or the pseudogene TRBV3-2) to TRBJ1-6; D gene uncertain. The CDR3 is 14 residues long. CDR1 is LGHDT, CDR2 YNNKEL, per germline (reference sequence). Trimming left V 4 bases short and J 7 bases short, with 11 bases between. CDR3 loop: CASSRRQGNSPLHF. The CDR3 DNA sequence: TGTGCCAGCAGCCGAAGACAAGGAAATTCACCCCTCCACTTT.

The J gene is TRBJ1-2, the V gene TRBV29-1; TRBD1 might be the D (5 bases). Germline assignment: CDR1 SQVTM and CDR2 ANQGSEA. The CDR3 is 12 residues long. Written as DNA, the CDR3 is TGCATAACGGGGGGAGATAACTATGGCTACACCTTC. It codes for CITGGDNYGYTF.

This sequence joins TRBV24-1 and TRBJ2-1; D might be TRBD2 (5 bases). CDR3 length: 15 amino acids. Per germline, CDR1 KGHDR and CDR2 SFDVKD. Trimming removed 5 bases from V and 10 bases from J, with 20 bases in between. CDR3 sequence: CATSGIASPPSEQFF. The DNA of the CDR3 is TGTGCCACCAGTGGAATAGCGAGCCCCCCTAGCGAGCAGTTCTTC.

The V and J genes are TRBV7-2 and TRBJ1-6, with a possible D match to TRBD1 (5 bases). V lost 5 bases to trimming and J lost 6 bases, with 17 bases between them. The V gene's germline CDR1 is SGHTA and CDR2 FQGNSA. The CDR3 has 16 residues. CDR3 in DNA: TGTGCCAGCAGCGTCAAGACAGAGCCAGCTAATTCACCCCTCCACTTT. Its protein product is CASSVKTEPANSPLHF.

The chain is built from TRBV19 and TRBJ2-1; TRBD2 matches 11 bases. Per germline, CDR1 LNHDA and CDR2 SQIVND (reference sequence). Trimming removed 5 bases from V and 9 bases from J; junction bases left unmatched: 6. This CDR3 comprises 14 residues. CDR3: CASSVGLAAGEQFF. The CDR3 DNA reads TGTGCCAGTAGTGTGGGACTAGCGGCCGGTGAGCAGTTCTTC.

A few counts support this clone. The chain recombines TRBV4-2 with TRBJ2-2; D not resolved. This CDR3 has 16 amino acids. CDR1 and CDR2 (germline): LGHNA, YNFKEQ. V lost 0 bases and J lost 3, with 11 bases in between. CDR3 protein: CASSQDMRRDTGELFF. The CDR3 DNA is TGTGCCAGCAGCCAAGATATGCGCCGGGACACCGGGGAGCTGTTTTTT.

Remarks on this clone: At the DNA level, this CDR3 is encoded by other sequences in the same sample as well. The chain employs TRBV4-2 and TRBJ2-1, with D possibly matching TRBD2 (5 bases). Looked up from germline, CDR1 is LGHNA and CDR2 is YNFKEQ. The CDR3 extends over 15 amino acids. V was cut by 0 bases and J by 4 bases, with 10 bases left in between. The CDR3 sequence is CASSQDRTSYNEQFF. CDR3 DNA: TGTGCCAGCAGCCAAGATAGGACTTCTTACAATGAGCAGTTCTTC.